This T cell receptor (beta chain) was observed in a study of technical replicates of blood from a few donors. Here immunoSEQ multiplex PCR was the method, and the copy in TCRdb shows in-frame clones only, minus some. Among tens of thousands of clones listed, about 98% were seen once. CDR1 SGHDT and CDR2 YYEEEE come from the germline V gene. V lost 3 bases and J lost 3, with 12 bases in between. The CDR3 sequence is 14 residues long. This chain uses TRBV5-6 with TRBJ1-1, with TRBD1 as a possible D gene (6 bases). The receptor was derived from a human donor in good health. Sequenced material: T cells isolated from PBMCs. The CDR3 loop is CASSSIGQYTEAFF. CDR3 coding DNA: TGTGCCAGCAGCTCCATCGGACAGTACACTGAAGCTTTCTTT. Based on the CDR3 plus reference TRBV5-6 and TRBJ1-1, the full variable domain is DAGVTQSPTHLIKTRGQQVTLRCSPKSGHDTVSWYQQALGQGPQFIFQYYEEEERQRGNFPDRFSGHQFPNYSSELNVNALLLGDSALYLCASSSIGQYTEAFFGQGTRLTVV.